The source of this T cell receptor beta chain is a study of cytomegalovirus exposure and HLA in healthy donors. Germline CDR1 is SGDLS and CDR2 is YYNGEE. Trimming cost V 0 bases and J 1 base; bases outside gene matches: 2. The length of the CDR3 is 16 residues. Regarding this clone: Its antigen is not identified.

Whole-study results and caveats: CMV serostatus was the only immune exposure information that was available. A later analysis by the authors found several of the most significant clusters apparently linked to common viral pathogens. TCR sequences were mostly rare, though some public TCRs occurred in many donors.

Researchers ran the PCR with 60 Vbeta and 13 Jbeta primers. Sequencing was performed with immunoSEQ multiplex PCR; in TCRdb, only in-frame clones are kept and a portion is missing. The profile shows some 240,000 clones, 70% to 85% of them singletons. This chain links TRBV9 with TRBJ2-1; 9 nucleotides line up with TRBD2. This sequence originates from a male donor in good health and CMV-seronegative. What was sequenced was PBMCs. As DNA, the CDR3 is TGTGCCAGCAGCGTAGTCCTAGCGGGGTCCTACAATGAGCAGTTCTTC. Its translation is CASSVVLAGSYNEQFF.